Below are 5 T cell receptor beta chains sequenced from a single sample in a study of cytomegalovirus exposure and HLA in healthy donors. The PCR contained 60 Vbeta and 13 Jbeta primers. The assay was immunoSEQ multiplex PCR, and TCRdb's table has in-frame clones only and misses some. The data contain 80,000 to 100,000 clones, approximately 69% of them singletons. The sequenced sample consisted of PBMCs. All receptors derive from a man younger than 45 in good health and CMV-seropositive.

J is TRBJ1-1 and V is TRBV7-3; D ambiguous. The CDR3 is 14 amino acids. Germline V CDR1 and CDR2: SGHTA, FQGTGA. V was trimmed by 1 base and J by 1 base, leaving 7 bases between them. The CDR3 DNA follows: TGTGCCAGCAGCTTAAATCCGGGGAACACTGAAGCTTTCTTT. Translated: CASSLNPGNTEAFF.

The CDR3 region is CASSSQGGTDTQYF. The CDR3 DNA is TGTGCCAGCAGTTCCCAGGGAGGGACAGATACGCAGTATTTT. The V call is TRBV6-5, the J call TRBJ2-3; 7 bases are shared with TRBD2. Losses at the gene ends were 4 bases for V and 3 bases for J; bases not matched to a gene: 4. Per germline, CDR1 MNHEY and CDR2 SVGAGI. The CDR3 length is 14 residues.

As to this clone: Sequence at one end of the junction differs from germline and may be a read error. The chain is built from TRBV4-1 and TRBJ1-5, with unresolved D. This CDR3 is built from 13 residues. The V gene's germline CDR1 is MGHRA and CDR2 YSYEKL. The CDR3 DNA follows: TGCGCCAGCAGCCGCTGGAGGAATGAACCCCAGAATTTT. This sequence encodes CASSRWRNEPQNF.

The V and J genes are TRBV30 and TRBJ2-1, with D possibly being TRBD1 (5 bases). CDR3 length equals 15 residues. Trimming took off 0 bases at V and 0 bases at J, with 9 bases between the two ends. The germline V gene encodes CDR1 GTSNPN and CDR2 SVGIG (reference sequence). CDR3 sequence reads: CAWSVGADSYNEQFF. CDR3 DNA: TGTGCCTGGAGTGTAGGGGCTGACTCCTACAATGAGCAGTTCTTC.

V is TRBV7-9 and J is TRBJ1-1; the D gene is possibly TRBD1 (5 bases). The germline V and J ends were trimmed by 4 bases and 9 bases, with 18 bases remaining between them. Germline V CDR1 and CDR2: SEHNR, FQNEAQ (reference sequence). This CDR3 is 14 amino acids long. The CDR3 bases are TGTGCCAGCAGCTCTGACCGGGGGAGCAGAAAAGCTTTCTTT. Residues: CASSSDRGSRKAFF.